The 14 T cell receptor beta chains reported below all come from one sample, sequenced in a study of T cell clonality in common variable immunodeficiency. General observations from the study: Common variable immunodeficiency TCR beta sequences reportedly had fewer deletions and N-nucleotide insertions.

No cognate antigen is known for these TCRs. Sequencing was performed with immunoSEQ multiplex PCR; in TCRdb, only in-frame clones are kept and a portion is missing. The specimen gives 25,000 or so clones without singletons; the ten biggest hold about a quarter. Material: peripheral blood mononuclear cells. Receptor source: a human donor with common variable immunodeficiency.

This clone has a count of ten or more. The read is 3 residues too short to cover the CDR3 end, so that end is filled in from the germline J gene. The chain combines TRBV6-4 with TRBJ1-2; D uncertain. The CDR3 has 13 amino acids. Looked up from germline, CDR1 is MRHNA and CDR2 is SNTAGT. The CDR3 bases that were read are TGTGCCAGCAGTGTCGACTTCACTTCTAGC. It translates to CASSVDFTSS. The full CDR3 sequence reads CASSVDFTSSYTF.

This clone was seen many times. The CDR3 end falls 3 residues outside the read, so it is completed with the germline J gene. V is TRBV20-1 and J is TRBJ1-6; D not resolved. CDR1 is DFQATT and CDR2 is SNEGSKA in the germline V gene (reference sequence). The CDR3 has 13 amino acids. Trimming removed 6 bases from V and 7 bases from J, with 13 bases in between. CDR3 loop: CSAGLGLNSPLHF. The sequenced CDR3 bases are TGCAGTGCAGGGCTTGGACTCAATTCACCC.

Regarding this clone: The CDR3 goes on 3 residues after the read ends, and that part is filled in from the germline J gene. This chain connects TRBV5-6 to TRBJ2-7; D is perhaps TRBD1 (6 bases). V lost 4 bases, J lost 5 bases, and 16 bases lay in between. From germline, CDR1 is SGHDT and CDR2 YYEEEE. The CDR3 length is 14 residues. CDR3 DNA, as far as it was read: TGTGCCAGCAGCCTACAGGGTTTGAACGACGAG. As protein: CASSLQGLNDE. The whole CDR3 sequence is CASSLQGLNDEQYF.

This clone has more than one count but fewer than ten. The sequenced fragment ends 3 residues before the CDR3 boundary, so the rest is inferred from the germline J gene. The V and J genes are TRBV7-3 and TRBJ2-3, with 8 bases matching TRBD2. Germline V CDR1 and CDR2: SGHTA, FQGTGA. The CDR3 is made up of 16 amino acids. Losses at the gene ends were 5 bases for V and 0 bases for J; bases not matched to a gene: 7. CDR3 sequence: CASSPVSSGSTDTQYF. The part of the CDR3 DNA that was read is TGTGCCAGCAGCCCTGTTTCTAGCGGGAGCACAGATACG. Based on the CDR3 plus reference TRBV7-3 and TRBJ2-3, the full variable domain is GAGVSQTPSNKVTEKGKYVELRCDPISGHTALYWYRQSLGQGPEFLIYFQGTGAADDSGLPNDRFFAVRPEGSVSTLKIQRTERGDSAVYLCASSPVSSGSTDTQYFGPGTRLTVL.

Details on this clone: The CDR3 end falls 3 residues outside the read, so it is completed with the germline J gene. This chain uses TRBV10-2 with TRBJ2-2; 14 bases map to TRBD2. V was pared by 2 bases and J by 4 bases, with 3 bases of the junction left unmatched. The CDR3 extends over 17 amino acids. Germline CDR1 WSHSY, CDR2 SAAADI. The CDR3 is CASSELGLAGGTGELFF. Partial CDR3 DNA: TGCGCCAGCAGTGAGCTCGGACTAGCGGGGGGCACCGGGGAG.

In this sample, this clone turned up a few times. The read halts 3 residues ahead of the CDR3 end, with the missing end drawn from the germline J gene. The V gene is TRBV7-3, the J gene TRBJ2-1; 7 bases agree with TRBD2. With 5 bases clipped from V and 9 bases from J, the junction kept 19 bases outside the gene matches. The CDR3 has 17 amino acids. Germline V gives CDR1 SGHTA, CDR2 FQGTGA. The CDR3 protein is CASSPHRADARGGEQFF. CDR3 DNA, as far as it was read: TGTGCCAGCAGCCCCCACCGGGCCGACGCCCGCGGGGGTGAG.

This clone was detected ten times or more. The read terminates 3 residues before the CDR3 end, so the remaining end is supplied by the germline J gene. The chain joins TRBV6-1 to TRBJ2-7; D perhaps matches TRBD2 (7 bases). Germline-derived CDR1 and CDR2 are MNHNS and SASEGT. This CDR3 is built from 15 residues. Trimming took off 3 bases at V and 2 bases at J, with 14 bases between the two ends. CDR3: CASSDWGGQTYEQYF. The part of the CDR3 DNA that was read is TGTGCCAGCAGTGATTGGGGGGGCCAAACCTACGAG.

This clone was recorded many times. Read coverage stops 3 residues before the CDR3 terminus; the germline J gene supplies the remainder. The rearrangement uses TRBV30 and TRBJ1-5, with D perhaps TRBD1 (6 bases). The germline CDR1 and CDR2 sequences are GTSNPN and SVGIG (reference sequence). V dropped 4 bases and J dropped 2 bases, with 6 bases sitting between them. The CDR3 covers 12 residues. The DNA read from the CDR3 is TGTGCCTGGAACAGGGGCAATCAGCCC. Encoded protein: CAWNRGNQP. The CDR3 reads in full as CAWNRGNQPQHF.

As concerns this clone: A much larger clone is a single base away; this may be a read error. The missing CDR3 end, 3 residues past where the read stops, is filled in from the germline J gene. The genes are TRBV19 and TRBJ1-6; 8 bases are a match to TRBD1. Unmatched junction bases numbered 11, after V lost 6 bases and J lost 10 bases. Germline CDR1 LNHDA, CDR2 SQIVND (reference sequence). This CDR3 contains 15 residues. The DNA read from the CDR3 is TGTGCCAGTAGCCCTGGACAGGGAAGAAGGTCACCC. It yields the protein CASSPGQGRRSP. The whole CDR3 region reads CASSPGQGRRSPLHF.

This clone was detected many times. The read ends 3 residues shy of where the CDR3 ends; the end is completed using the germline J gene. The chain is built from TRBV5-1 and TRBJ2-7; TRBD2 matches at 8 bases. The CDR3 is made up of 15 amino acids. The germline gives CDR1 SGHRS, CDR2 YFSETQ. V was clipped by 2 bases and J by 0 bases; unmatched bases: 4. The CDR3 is CASSFASGSSYEQYF. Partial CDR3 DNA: TGCGCCAGCAGCTTTGCTAGCGGGTCCTCCTACGAG.

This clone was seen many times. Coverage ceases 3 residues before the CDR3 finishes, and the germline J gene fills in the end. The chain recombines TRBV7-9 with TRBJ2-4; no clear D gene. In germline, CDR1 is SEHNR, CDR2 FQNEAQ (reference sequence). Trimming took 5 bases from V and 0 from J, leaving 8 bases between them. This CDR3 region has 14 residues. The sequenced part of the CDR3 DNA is TGTGCCAGCAGCCGACTCTTAGCCAAAAACATT. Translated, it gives CASSRLLAKNI. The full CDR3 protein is CASSRLLAKNIQYF. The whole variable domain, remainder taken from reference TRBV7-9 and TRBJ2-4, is DTGVSQNPRHKITKRGQNVTFRCDPISEHNRLYWYRQTLGQGPEFLTYFQNEAQLEKSRLLSDRFSAERPKGSFSTLEIQRTEQGDSAMYLCASSRLLAKNIQYFGAGTRLSVL.

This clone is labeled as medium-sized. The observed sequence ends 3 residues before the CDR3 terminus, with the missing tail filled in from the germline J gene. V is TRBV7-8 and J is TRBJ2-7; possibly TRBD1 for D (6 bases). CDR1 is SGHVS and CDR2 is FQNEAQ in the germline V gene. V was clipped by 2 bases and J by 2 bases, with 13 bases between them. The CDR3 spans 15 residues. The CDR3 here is CASSLNQGPTYEQYF. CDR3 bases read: TGTGCCAGCAGCTTAAATCAGGGGCCAACCTACGAG.

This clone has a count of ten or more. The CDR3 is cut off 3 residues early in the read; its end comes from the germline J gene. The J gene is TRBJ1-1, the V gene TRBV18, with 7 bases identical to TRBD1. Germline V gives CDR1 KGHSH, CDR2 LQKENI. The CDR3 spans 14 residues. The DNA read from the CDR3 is TGTGCCAGCTTCTCCAACAGAGGGACAGACGAA. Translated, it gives CASFSNRGTDE. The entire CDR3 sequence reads CASFSNRGTDEAFF.

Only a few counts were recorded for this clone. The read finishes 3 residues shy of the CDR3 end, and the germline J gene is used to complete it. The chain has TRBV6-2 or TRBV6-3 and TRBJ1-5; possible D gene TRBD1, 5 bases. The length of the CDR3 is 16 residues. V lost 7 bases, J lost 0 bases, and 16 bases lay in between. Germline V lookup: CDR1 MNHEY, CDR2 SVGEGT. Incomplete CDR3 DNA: TGTGCCAGCAAGCATGGGGGGTTTTATAGCAATCAGCCC. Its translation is CASKHGGFYSNQP. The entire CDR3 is CASKHGGFYSNQPQHF.